The clone carrying this T cell receptor beta chain has just a few counts. It was RNA transcripts that yielded the amplified TCR beta CDR3 regions. The HTBI primer set was used in a first-round RT-PCR of the TCR CDR3. TCRdb re-called the multiplex PCR reads with MiXCR, one entry per CDR3 protein. The sample lists a few hundred thousand distinct CDR3 sequences, around 46% occurring once. This CDR3 region has 17 residues. The V segment lost 6 bases and the J segment 5 bases; nucleotides outside the gene matches: 14. Germline CDR1 reads SEHNR; CDR2 reads FQNEAQ (reference sequence). This entry comes from a study of T cells in Graves' hyperthyroidism and ophthalmopathy. An absence of ophthalmopathy progression within 18 months meant stable Graves' hyperthyroidism. Hyperthyroidism, newly diagnosed and lasting under 2 months, affected patients aged 18 to 65. Criteria for exclusion of patients were uncontrolled infection, other autoimmune disease, pregnancy or lactation. The diagnostic basis comprised clinical symptoms, serum thyroxine and TRAb, thyroid ultrasound and orbital computed tomography.

The sequence was obtained from a young woman with Graves' hyperthyroidism. The chain is built from TRBV7-9 and TRBJ2-5, with 11 bases identical to TRBD1. The source material was peripheral blood or thyroid tissue (not recorded which). The CDR3: CASSLGQGENVMETQYF. CDR3 in DNA: TGTGCCAGCAGTTTGGGACAGGGGGAAAACGTTATGGAGACCCAGTACTTC.